Shown below are 9 T cell receptor beta chains from a single sample sequenced in a study of yellow fever vaccine responses in identical twins. One entry per CDR3 protein, called by TCRdb with MiXCR from the RT-PCR reads. The profile covers approximately 4,000 distinct CDR3 sequences, with roughly 81% appearing a single time and 2% to 3% taken by the ten largest. The sample consisted of T cells from blood (PBMCs), unsorted or a sorted subset (not recorded which), taken before or after yellow fever vaccination (not recorded which). The receptor set was obtained from a woman aged 18-29 years who received the yellow fever vaccine.

The chain employs TRBV7-9 and TRBJ2-5; D unresolved. The CDR3 length is 14 residues. Germline-derived CDR1 and CDR2 are SEHNR and FQNEAQ (reference sequence). V shed 4 bases and J shed 5 bases, with 14 bases lying between them. CDR3 loop: CASSSDWSVETQYF. CDR3 in DNA: TGTGCCAGCAGCTCCGACTGGTCGGTGGAGACCCAGTACTTC.

The chain links TRBV29-1 to TRBJ2-1, with D perhaps matching TRBD1 or TRBD2 (5 bases each). The CDR3 is 15 residues long. V was shortened by 6 bases and J by 6 bases, with 21 bases between the two germline ends. Germline V lookup: CDR1 SQVTM, CDR2 ANQGSEA. The CDR3 loop reads CSVNYRDRRGNEQFF. The CDR3 DNA reads TGCAGCGTCAATTACCGGGACCGCCGTGGCAATGAGCAGTTCTTC.

The V call is TRBV30, the J call TRBJ2-7; D possibly corresponds to TRBD1 (6 bases). V was shortened by 2 bases and J by 7 bases, with 12 bases between the two germline ends. CDR1 and CDR2 from the germline V gene are GTSNPN and SVGIG (reference sequence). CDR3 length: 12 amino acids. CDR3 in amino acids: CAWSYRVEEQYF. Here the CDR3 DNA reads TGTGCCTGGAGTTACAGGGTGGAAGAGCAGTACTTC. The whole variable domain, filled in from reference TRBV30 and TRBJ2-7, reads SQTIHQWPATLVQPVGSPLSLECTVEGTSNPNLYWYRQAAGRGLQLLFYSVGIGQISSEVPQNLSASRPQDRQFILSSKKLLLSDSGFYLCAWSYRVEEQYFGPGTRLTVT.

This clonotype has only one observation. J is TRBJ2-7 and V is TRBV12-3 or TRBV12-4; 14 bases fit TRBD2. This CDR3 is 15 amino acids long. V gave up 5 bases and J gave up 6 bases; unmatched junction bases: 6. This CDR3 reads CASSLPGLAGVEQYF. DNA of the CDR3: TGTGCCAGCAGTCTTCCGGGACTAGCGGGAGTCGAGCAGTACTTC.

This clonotype was counted once. The rearrangement links TRBV18 to TRBJ2-7; maybe TRBD1 (6 bases). The V and J ends lost 4 bases and 1 base respectively, with 8 bases between them. Germline CDR1 reads KGHSH; CDR2 reads LQKENI. The CDR3 has 13 residues. Here the CDR3 DNA reads TGTGCCAGCTCACATGGACAGTCCTACGAGCAGTACTTC. Translated, it gives CASSHGQSYEQYF.

The genes are TRBV4-3 and TRBJ2-1; a weak D match, TRBD1 (5 bases). This CDR3 comprises 15 residues. CDR1 is LGHNA and CDR2 is YSLEER in the germline V gene. The V gene lost 4 bases and the J gene lost 0 bases, with 10 bases spanning the gap. The DNA of the CDR3 is TGCGCCAGCAGCCCAGGGATAGCCTCCTACAATGAGCAGTTCTTC. It specifies CASSPGIASYNEQFF.

This clonotype was seen more than once but under ten times. CDR3 sequence (DNA): TGTGCCAGCAGCCCGTTTCCGGGGGGCAGCGCAGATACGCAGTATTTT. Encoded protein: CASSPFPGGSADTQYF. The V call is TRBV7-3, the J call TRBJ2-3, with D tentatively TRBD2 (7 bases). Trimming pared 5 bases from V and 4 bases from J, leaving 19 bases between. Germline CDR1 reads SGHTA; CDR2 reads FQGTGA. The CDR3 covers 16 residues.

This clonotype was counted a few times. One junction end disagrees with the germline gene, perhaps due to a read error. V and J are TRBV5-1 and TRBJ2-5, with D uncertain. The germline gives CDR1 SGHRS, CDR2 YFSETQ. CDR3 length equals 13 residues. CDR3 bases: TGCGCCAGCAACTTGCCCGGACAAGAGACCCAGTACTTC. This translates into CASNLPGQETQYF.

The genes are TRBV29-1 and TRBJ2-7; TRBD1 agrees at 7 bases. Germline V lookup: CDR1 SQVTM, CDR2 ANQGSEA. V trimming: 4 bases; J trimming: 2 bases; junction bases outside the gene matches: 11. The CDR3 has 15 residues. This CDR3 is CSVGGTVNSAYEQYF. The CDR3 DNA reads TGCAGCGTTGGGGGGACAGTCAACTCGGCCTACGAGCAGTACTTC.